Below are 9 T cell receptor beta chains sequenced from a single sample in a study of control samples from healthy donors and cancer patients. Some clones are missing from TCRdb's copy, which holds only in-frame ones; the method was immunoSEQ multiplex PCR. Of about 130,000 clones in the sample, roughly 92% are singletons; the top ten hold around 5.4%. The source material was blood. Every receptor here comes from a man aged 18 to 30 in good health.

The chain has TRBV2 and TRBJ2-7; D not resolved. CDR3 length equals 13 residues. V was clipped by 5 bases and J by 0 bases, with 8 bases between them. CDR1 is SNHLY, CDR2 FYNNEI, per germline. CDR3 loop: CASSTNLSYEQYF. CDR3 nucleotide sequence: TGTGCCAGCAGTACCAACCTCTCCTACGAGCAGTACTTC. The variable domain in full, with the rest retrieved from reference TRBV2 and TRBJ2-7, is EPEVTQTPSHQVTQMGQEVILRCVPISNHLYFYWYRQILGQKVEFLVSFYNNEISEKSEIFDDQFSVERPDGSNFTLKIRSTKLEDSAMYFCASSTNLSYEQYFGPGTRLTVT.

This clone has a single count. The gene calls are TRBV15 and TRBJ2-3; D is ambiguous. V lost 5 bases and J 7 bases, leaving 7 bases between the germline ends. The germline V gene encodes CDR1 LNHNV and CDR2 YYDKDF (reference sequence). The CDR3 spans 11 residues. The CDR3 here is CATSSPYTQYF. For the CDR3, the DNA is TGTGCCACCAGCTCCCCATATACGCAGTATTTT.

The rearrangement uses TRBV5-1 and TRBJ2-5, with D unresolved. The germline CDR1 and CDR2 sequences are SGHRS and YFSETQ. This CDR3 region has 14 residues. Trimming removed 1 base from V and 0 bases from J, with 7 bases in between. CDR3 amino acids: CASSLYRDQETQYF. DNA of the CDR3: TGCGCCAGCAGCTTGTATAGGGACCAAGAGACCCAGTACTTC.

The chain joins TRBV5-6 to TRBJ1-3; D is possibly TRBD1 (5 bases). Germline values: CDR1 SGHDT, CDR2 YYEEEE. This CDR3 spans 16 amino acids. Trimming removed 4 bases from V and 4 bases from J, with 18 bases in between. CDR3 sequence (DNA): TGTGCCAGCAGCCCTGGGGGTCAGGGTCCCGGAAACACCATATATTTT. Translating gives CASSPGGQGPGNTIYF.

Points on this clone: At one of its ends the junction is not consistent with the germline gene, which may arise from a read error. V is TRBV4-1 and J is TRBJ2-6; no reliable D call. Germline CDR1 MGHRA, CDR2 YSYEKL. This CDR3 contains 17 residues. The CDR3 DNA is TGCGCCGGCAGCCAAGGCGTAGGCGCGTCTGGGGCCAACGTCCTGACTTTC. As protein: CAGSQGVGASGANVLTF.

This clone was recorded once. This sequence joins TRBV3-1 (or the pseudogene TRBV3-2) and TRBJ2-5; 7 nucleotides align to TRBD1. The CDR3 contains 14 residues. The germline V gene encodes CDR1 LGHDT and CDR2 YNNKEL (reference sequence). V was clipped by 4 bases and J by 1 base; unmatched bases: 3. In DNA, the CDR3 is TGTGCCAGCAGCCTGGGACAGATCCAAGAGACCCAGTACTTC. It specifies CASSLGQIQETQYF.

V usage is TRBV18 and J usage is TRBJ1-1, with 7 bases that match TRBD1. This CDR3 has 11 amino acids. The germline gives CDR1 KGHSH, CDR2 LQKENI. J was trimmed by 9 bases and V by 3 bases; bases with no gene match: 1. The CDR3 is CASSPDRKAFF. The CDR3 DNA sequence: TGTGCCAGCTCACCGGACAGGAAAGCTTTCTTT.

The CDR3 is CASSLNRGGYGYTF. The CDR3 nucleotides are TGTGCCAGCAGCTTAAACAGGGGTGGCTATGGCTACACCTTC. The chain couples TRBV7-3 to TRBJ1-2; 7 nucleotides line up with TRBD1. Trimming at V came to 1 base and at J to 4 bases, leaving 3 bases not matched to a gene. This CDR3 contains 14 residues. CDR1 is SGHTA, CDR2 FQGTGA, per germline.

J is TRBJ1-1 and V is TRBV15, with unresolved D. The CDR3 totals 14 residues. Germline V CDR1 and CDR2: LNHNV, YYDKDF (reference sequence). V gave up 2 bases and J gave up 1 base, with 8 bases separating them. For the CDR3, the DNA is TGTGCCACCAGCAGACAGGTACAGAACACTGAAGCTTTCTTT. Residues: CATSRQVQNTEAFF.